This entry lists 7 T cell receptor beta chains sequenced from one sample in a study of cytomegalovirus exposure and HLA in healthy donors. TCRdb's table, derived via immunoSEQ multiplex PCR, lists solely in-frame clones and lacks some. The sample lists about 160,000 clones; about 96% were seen once. The sample was PBMCs. The source of these receptors is a young woman in good health and CMV-seronegative.

J is TRBJ2-7 and V is TRBV9; the D is unclear. CDR3 size: 14 residues. V was cut by 4 bases and J by 2 bases, with 13 bases left in between. Germline V gives CDR1 SGDLS, CDR2 YYNGEE. The CDR3 bases are TGTGCCAGCAGCCCAGTCGGTACAGCCTACGAGCAGTACTTC. Translation gives CASSPVGTAYEQYF.

This clone is a singleton in its sample. The chain couples TRBV4-3 to TRBJ2-7; 8 bases line up with TRBD2. Germline loops: CDR1 LGHNA, CDR2 YSLEER. After removal of 5 bases from V and 2 bases from J, the junction contained 8 bases not matched to a gene. The CDR3 loop spans 15 amino acids. The chain's CDR3 is CASSYKAGEAYEQYF. The CDR3 bases are TGCGCCAGCAGCTATAAAGCGGGGGAGGCCTACGAGCAGTACTTC.

This sequence joins TRBV15 and TRBJ2-3, with 7 positions matching TRBD1. The length of the CDR3 is 16 residues. V dropped 8 bases and J dropped 2; count of bases not matched to a gene: 13. CDR1 and CDR2 (germline): LNHNV, YYDKDF (reference sequence). As DNA, the CDR3 is TGTGCCACCCGACGCTCCTACCAGGGGGACACAGATACGCAGTATTTT. Its protein is CATRRSYQGDTDTQYF.

This clone was recorded only once. The chain employs TRBV5-1 and TRBJ1-2, with 8 bases aligning to TRBD1. Per the germline V gene, CDR1 is SGHRS and CDR2 is YFSETQ. The CDR3 runs 17 residues. With 3 bases clipped from V and 8 bases from J, the junction kept 18 bases outside the gene matches. CDR3 sequence reads: CASSSRAGGDNLSGYTF. In DNA form, the CDR3 reads TGCGCCAGCAGCTCTAGAGCAGGGGGCGACAATCTGAGCGGCTACACCTTC.

V gene TRBV5-6 combines with J gene TRBJ2-5, with 7 bases fitting TRBD2. J gave up 5 bases and V 3 bases, and 10 bases lay outside the gene matches. The CDR3 length is 15 residues. Germline CDR1 reads SGHDT; CDR2 reads YYEEEE. Here the CDR3 reads CASSWGGTHRETQYF. As DNA, the CDR3 is TGTGCCAGCAGCTGGGGGGGGACCCACCGGGAGACCCAGTACTTC.

The chain recombines TRBV19 with TRBJ1-5, with 9 bases aligning to TRBD1. V lost 4 bases and J lost 2; bases outside the gene matches: 3. The CDR3 loop spans 15 amino acids. Germline V gives CDR1 LNHDA, CDR2 SQIVND (reference sequence). This chain's CDR3 is CASSRTGDGNQPQHF. The CDR3, as DNA: TGTGCCAGTAGTAGGACAGGGGATGGCAATCAGCCCCAGCATTTT.

This chain links TRBV29-1 with TRBJ1-2; no reliable D call. Trimming stripped 2 bases from V and 3 bases from J, with 7 bases between. The length of the CDR3 is 12 residues. CDR1 and CDR2 (germline): SQVTM, ANQGSEA. The CDR3 DNA reads as TGCAGCGTTGAACGGGTGGACTATGGCTACACCTTC. It encodes CSVERVDYGYTF. Together with reference TRBV29-1 and TRBJ1-2, the CDR3 gives the full variable domain: SAVISQKPSRDICQRGTSLTIQCQVDSQVTMMFWYRQQPGQSLTLIATANQGSEATYESGFVIDKFPISRPNLTFSTLTVSNMSPEDSSIYLCSVERVDYGYTFGSGTRLTVV.